These 22 T cell receptor beta chains were all obtained from the same sample, sequenced in a study of shared clonotypes between healthy human individuals. TCRdb keeps only in-frame clones here, not all; method: immunoSEQ multiplex PCR. The data show 780,000 or so clones, around 70% seen once. Sequenced sample: memory CD4+ T cells sorted from blood. Subset described: CD45RA-negative fraction. These receptors were obtained from a woman younger than 45 in good health.

This sequence joins TRBV7-6 and TRBJ2-7, with 11 nucleotides matching TRBD2. The germline gives CDR1 SGHVS, CDR2 FNYEAQ. V lost 5 bases and J lost 3; bases outside the gene matches: 3. The CDR3 length is 14 residues. CDR3 residues: CASSPTSGNYEQYF. The CDR3 coding sequence is TGTGCCAGCAGCCCGACTAGCGGGAACTACGAGCAGTACTTC. Filled out from reference TRBV7-6 and TRBJ2-7, the complete variable domain reads GAGVSQSPRYKVTKRGQDVALRCDPISGHVSLYWYRQALGQGPEFLTYFNYEAQQDKSGLPNDRFSAERPEGSISTLTIQRTEQRDSAMYRCASSPTSGNYEQYFGPGTRLTVT.

The chain is built from TRBV5-1 and TRBJ1-2, with D hard to call. The CDR3 totals 15 residues. CDR1 SGHRS and CDR2 YFSETQ come from the germline V gene. V lost 6 bases and J 0 bases, leaving 15 bases between the germline ends. The chain's CDR3 is CASNFDPDPNYGYTF. DNA of the CDR3: TGCGCCAGCAATTTCGATCCGGATCCTAACTATGGCTACACCTTC. The whole variable domain, filled in from reference TRBV5-1 and TRBJ1-2, reads KAGVTQTPRYLIKTRGQQVTLSCSPISGHRSVSWYQQTPGQGLQFLFEYFSETQRNKGNFPGRFSGRQFSNSRSEMNVSTLELGDSALYLCASNFDPDPNYGYTFGSGTRLTVV.

This chain links TRBV7-6 with TRBJ2-7; 7 bases agree with TRBD1. V lost 1 base and J lost 2; bases outside the gene matches: 11. Germline lookup yields CDR1 SGHVS and CDR2 FNYEAQ. CDR3 length: 17 amino acids. The CDR3 is CASSLVPPTGVAYEQYF. The CDR3, as DNA: TGTGCCAGCAGCTTAGTACCCCCTACAGGGGTAGCCTACGAGCAGTACTTC.

The rearrangement links TRBV25-1 to TRBJ2-7; D ambiguous. V shed 3 bases and J shed 8 bases, with 8 bases lying between them. There are 11 residues in the CDR3. Germline CDR1 reads MGHDK; CDR2 reads SYGVNS. The CDR3 coding sequence is TGTGCCAGCAGTGATCACCGGCAGCAGTACTTC. This encodes CASSDHRQQYF.

The chain carries TRBV19 and TRBJ1-5; D may be TRBD1 (5 bases). The CDR3 totals 15 residues. Trimming pared 7 bases from V and 0 bases from J, leaving 13 bases between. Germline CDR1 is LNHDA and CDR2 is SQIVND (reference sequence). The CDR3 nucleotides read TGTGCCAGTAACCGGGGCTCTAATAGCAATCAGCCCCAGCATTTT. It translates to CASNRGSNSNQPQHF.

The chain recombines TRBV19 with TRBJ1-5; perhaps TRBD1 as D (6 bases). Trimming took off 5 bases at V and 6 bases at J, with 11 bases between the two ends. This CDR3 spans 13 amino acids. Germline CDR1 reads LNHDA; CDR2 reads SQIVND (reference sequence). In nucleotides, the CDR3 is TGTGCCAGTAGTCGCGGGGGGCGTCAGCCCCAGCATTTT. It specifies CASSRGGRQPQHF.

The rearrangement links TRBV11-3 to TRBJ2-2, with D tentatively TRBD2 (5 bases). Germline V CDR1 and CDR2: SGHNT, YENEEA. This CDR3 has 15 amino acids. V was trimmed by 1 base and J by 6 bases, leaving 12 bases between them. Here the CDR3 DNA reads TGTGCCAGCAGCTTAGGGATCGGGGTTGCCGGGGAGCTGTTTTTT. Amino acid sequence: CASSLGIGVAGELFF.

The chain has TRBV7-9 and TRBJ1-4; TRBD1 matches 8 bases. Per the germline V gene, CDR1 is SEHNR and CDR2 is FQNEAQ (reference sequence). Trimming removed 2 bases from V and 5 bases from J; junction bases left unmatched: 4. The CDR3 contains 15 residues. CDR3 DNA: TGTGCCAGCAGCTTATCGGGACAGGAAAATGAAAAACTGTTTTTT. The encoded protein is CASSLSGQENEKLFF. The full variable domain, in which reference TRBV7-9 and TRBJ1-4 provide the parts outside the CDR3, is DTGVSQNPRHKITKRGQNVTFRCDPISEHNRLYWYRQTLGQGPEFLTYFQNEAQLEKSRLLSDRFSAERPKGSFSTLEIQRTEQGDSAMYLCASSLSGQENEKLFFGSGTQLSVL.

V usage is TRBV5-1 and J usage is TRBJ2-3, with TRBD1 matching 8 bases. This CDR3 comprises 17 residues. Germline V lookup: CDR1 SGHRS, CDR2 YFSETQ. V shed 4 bases, J shed 2 bases, and the junction held 12 bases outside the gene matches. The CDR3 DNA sequence: TGCGCCAGCAGCCCCAGACTTAGGACAGGGATCACAGATACGCAGTATTTT. It codes for CASSPRLRTGITDTQYF.

This clone appeared many times. V and J are TRBV18 and TRBJ2-1; TRBD2 matches 10 bases. Germline V gene sequence: CDR1 KGHSH, CDR2 LQKENI. The J segment lost 6 bases and the V segment lost 3 bases, leaving 8 bases of the junction unmatched. The CDR3 extends over 16 amino acids. For the CDR3, the DNA is TGTGCCAGCTCACCGTTAAGCCTAGCGGGAGTCAATGAGCAGTTCTTC. It specifies CASSPLSLAGVNEQFF.

The rearrangement joins TRBV28 to TRBJ1-2; 8 nucleotides line up with TRBD1. CDR1 and CDR2 from the germline V gene are MDHEN and SYDVKM. V shed 5 bases, J shed 7 bases, and the junction held 9 bases outside the gene matches. The CDR3 covers 14 residues. CDR3 coding DNA: TGTGCCAGCAGTGCTTTGGACAGGGCGGTTGGCTACACCTTC. This translates into CASSALDRAVGYTF.

The rearrangement links TRBV10-3 to TRBJ2-2, with D maybe TRBD2 (5 bases). The CDR3 length is 14 residues. Germline lookup yields CDR1 ENHRY and CDR2 SYGVKD. Between the trimmed V and J ends, which lost 0 bases and 5 bases, there was a span of 7 bases. The CDR3 DNA sequence: TGTGCCATCAGTGAGTCATGGACTACCGGGGAGCTGTTTTTT. Translating gives CAISESWTTGELFF.

The V gene is TRBV18, the J gene TRBJ2-3; the D gene could be TRBD1 or TRBD2 (6 bases each). Germline CDR1 is KGHSH and CDR2 is LQKENI. Trimming removed 6 bases at V and 5 bases at J, with 21 bases between. The CDR3 is 16 amino acids. CDR3 in amino acids: CASSQGTPGGGDTQYF. CDR3 bases: TGTGCCAGCTCTCAGGGGACCCCTGGAGGGGGAGATACGCAGTATTTT.

This chain links TRBV11-1 with TRBJ1-5, with a possible D match to TRBD1 (6 bases). CDR3 length equals 13 residues. V was pared by 3 bases and J by 6 bases, with 9 bases between. Germline V lookup: CDR1 SGHAT, CDR2 FQDESV (reference sequence). CDR3 amino acids: CASSLGRGQPQHF. As DNA, the CDR3 is TGTGCCAGCAGCTTGGGCAGGGGTCAGCCCCAGCATTTT.

The chain is built from TRBV5-1 and TRBJ2-7; possible D gene TRBD1, 6 bases. V was pared by 3 bases and J by 3 bases, with 13 bases between. Germline CDR1 SGHRS, CDR2 YFSETQ. CDR3 length: 14 residues. CDR3 residues: CASSSGHEGYEQYF. In DNA form, the CDR3 reads TGCGCCAGCAGCTCGGGACACGAAGGCTACGAGCAGTACTTC. Together with reference TRBV5-1 and TRBJ2-7, the CDR3 gives the full variable domain: KAGVTQTPRYLIKTRGQQVTLSCSPISGHRSVSWYQQTPGQGLQFLFEYFSETQRNKGNFPGRFSGRQFSNSRSEMNVSTLELGDSALYLCASSSGHEGYEQYFGPGTRLTVT.

This clone has just a few counts. This chain uses TRBV5-1 with TRBJ2-7; 8 bases agree with TRBD2. The ends lost 3 bases at V and 2 bases at J; junction bases unmatched: 7. The CDR3 is 15 amino acids. Germline CDR1 and CDR2: SGHRS and YFSETQ. CDR3 sequence (DNA): TGCGCCAGCAGCTCCATAGCGGGGAACACCTACGAGCAGTACTTC. Translating it yields CASSSIAGNTYEQYF.

This chain uses TRBV4-1 with TRBJ2-7; unclear D gene. This CDR3 spans 14 amino acids. Germline V gene lookup returns CDR1 MGHRA and CDR2 YSYEKL. V was cut by 2 bases and J by 5 bases, with 13 bases left in between. The CDR3 loop reads CASSQSLDIHEQYF. The CDR3 nucleotides are TGCGCCAGCAGCCAAAGCCTCGACATCCACGAGCAGTACTTC.

V usage is TRBV15 and J usage is TRBJ1-6, with no clear D. Per germline, CDR1 LNHNV and CDR2 YYDKDF (reference sequence). With 0 bases removed from V and 9 bases from J, the gap between germline ends came to 12 bases. The CDR3 is 15 residues long. The CDR3 DNA follows: TGTGCCACCAGCAGAGATCCCGCCCTAGGTTCACCCCTCCACTTT. Its protein is CATSRDPALGSPLHF. The entire variable domain, with the rest obtained from reference TRBV15 and TRBJ1-6, is as follows: DAMVIQNPRYQVTQFGKPVTLSCSQTLNHNVMYWYQQKSSQAPKLLFHYYDKDFNNEADTPDNFQSRRPNTSFCFLDIRSPGLGDTAMYLCATSRDPALGSPLHFGNGTRLTVT.

This chain uses TRBV28 with TRBJ2-5; D is ambiguous. CDR3 size: 11 residues. Germline V gene data show CDR1 as MDHEN and CDR2 as SYDVKM. The CDR3: CAIGKRETQYF. In DNA form, the CDR3 reads TGTGCGATTGGGAAAAGGGAGACCCAGTACTTC.

This clone appeared a few times. This chain connects TRBV10-3 to TRBJ1-3; D unresolved. Germline-derived CDR1 and CDR2 are ENHRY and SYGVKD. The length of the CDR3 is 16 residues. V was trimmed by 3 bases and J by 0 bases, leaving 12 bases between them. CDR3 sequence reads: CAISERVSGSGNTIYF. The CDR3, as DNA: TGTGCCATCAGTGAACGAGTCTCAGGCTCTGGAAACACCATATATTTT.

The genes are TRBV30 and TRBJ1-1; 10 bases map to TRBD1. This CDR3 spans 16 amino acids. With V trimmed by 0 bases and J by 2 bases, 6 bases remained unmatched. Germline loops: CDR1 GTSNPN, CDR2 SVGIG (reference sequence). The CDR3 is CAWSVGTGATNTEAFF. As DNA, the CDR3 is TGTGCCTGGAGTGTGGGGACAGGGGCAACCAACACTGAAGCTTTCTTT.

V gene TRBV6-5 combines with J gene TRBJ2-4; 8 bases map to TRBD1. Germline V gives CDR1 MNHEY, CDR2 SVGAGI. J gave up 3 bases and V 5 bases, and 3 bases lay outside the gene matches. The CDR3 sequence is 14 residues long. The CDR3 DNA is TGTGCCAGCAGTGAGACAGGGGTCAAAAACATTCAGTACTTC. This sequence encodes CASSETGVKNIQYF.